What follows are 17 T cell receptor beta chains derived from one specimen sequenced in a study of control samples from healthy donors and cancer patients. The table came from immunoSEQ multiplex PCR; TCRdb's copy has only in-frame clones and leaves some out. The sample consists of about 70,000 clones, about 95% of them appearing once. The sequenced sample consisted of blood. Receptors were obtained from a woman aged 30 to 39 in good health.

This clone appeared once. The chain uses TRBV5-6 and TRBJ1-6; 7 nucleotides agree with TRBD1. The CDR3 sequence is 13 residues long. V lost 2 bases, J lost 9 bases, and 2 bases stayed unmatched. Germline-derived CDR1 and CDR2 are SGHDT and YYEEEE. The CDR3 here is CASSLTGASPLHF. The CDR3 nucleotides are TGTGCCAGCAGCTTAACAGGGGCTTCACCCCTCCACTTT.

The chain carries TRBV6-1 and TRBJ1-2, with D maybe TRBD1 (5 bases). Germline V gives CDR1 MNHNS, CDR2 SASEGT. V was clipped by 3 bases and J by 6 bases, with 14 bases between them. This CDR3 is 14 amino acids long. CDR3 amino acids: CASSEDGTVNGYTF. In DNA form, the CDR3 reads TGTGCCAGCAGTGAGGACGGGACGGTGAATGGCTACACCTTC.

The V call is TRBV20-1, the J call TRBJ1-5; D gene uncertain. Trimming took off 2 bases at V and 5 bases at J, with 4 bases between the two ends. The CDR3 consists of 11 residues. Germline lookup yields CDR1 DFQATT and CDR2 SNEGSKA (reference sequence). CDR3 nucleotide sequence: TGCAGTGCTAGACGTGATCAGCCCCAGCATTTT. Its translation is CSARRDQPQHF.

V and J are TRBV2 and TRBJ2-5, with D possibly being TRBD1 (8 bases). V lost 5 bases and J lost 2, with 12 bases in between. This CDR3 is built from 14 residues. Germline values: CDR1 SNHLY, CDR2 FYNNEI. CDR3 nucleotides: TGTGCCAGCAGTATACAGGGGGGGCAAGAGACCCAGTACTTC. This encodes CASSIQGGQETQYF. The whole variable domain, filled in from reference TRBV2 and TRBJ2-5, reads EPEVTQTPSHQVTQMGQEVILRCVPISNHLYFYWYRQILGQKVEFLVSFYNNEISEKSEIFDDQFSVERPDGSNFTLKIRSTKLEDSAMYFCASSIQGGQETQYFGPGTRLLVL.

The chain recombines TRBV5-5 with TRBJ1-2; D is unresolved. CDR1 is SGHKS and CDR2 is YYEKEE in the germline V gene (reference sequence). Trimming pared 1 base from V and 6 bases from J, leaving 13 bases between. This CDR3 contains 14 residues. In nucleotides, the CDR3 is TGTGCCAGCAGCTTGCGCCAGAACTTACATGGCTACACCTTC. Translation gives CASSLRQNLHGYTF.

This clone has more than one count but fewer than ten. The V call is TRBV6-5, the J call TRBJ1-3; D is undetermined. The CDR3 is 14 amino acids. CDR1 is MNHEY, CDR2 SVGAGI, per germline. Trimming stripped 2 bases from V and 1 base from J, with 6 bases between. The CDR3 here is CASSYAESGNTIYF. In nucleotides, the CDR3 is TGTGCCAGCAGTTACGCGGAATCTGGAAACACCATATATTTT.

CDR3 sequence: CASSLLGNYGYTF. The CDR3 DNA sequence: TGTGCCAGCAGTTTGCTGGGGAACTATGGCTACACCTTC. The chain has TRBV12-3 or TRBV12-4 and TRBJ1-2; D is uncertain. Trimming shortened V by 3 bases and J by 2 bases, and 7 bases separated the two germline ends. This CDR3 has 13 residues.

The rearrangement links TRBV30 to TRBJ2-6; no definite D call. Germline-derived CDR1 and CDR2 are GTSNPN and SVGIG (reference sequence). V lost 5 bases, J lost 0 bases, and 14 bases lay in between. CDR3 length equals 16 residues. DNA of the CDR3: TGTGCCTGGTCAAAGGCCGGCTTCTCTGGGGCCAACGTCCTGACTTTC. Translating gives CAWSKAGFSGANVLTF.

This sequence joins TRBV7-8 and TRBJ1-2; 11 nucleotides line up with TRBD1. Germline CDR1 is SGHVS and CDR2 is FQNEAQ. The V gene end was trimmed by 5 bases and the J gene end by 7 bases; junction bases not matched to a gene: 3. The CDR3 is made up of 13 amino acids. CDR3 DNA: TGTGCCAGCAGCCTTGGGACAGGGGGTGGCTACACCTTC. It is translated as CASSLGTGGGYTF.

The chain uses TRBV6-2 or TRBV6-3 and TRBJ1-4, with 8 bases lining up with TRBD1. This CDR3 is built from 14 residues. J was trimmed by 6 bases and V by 5 bases; bases with no gene match: 5. CDR1 is MNHEY and CDR2 is SVGEGT in the germline V gene. CDR3 sequence (DNA): TGTGCCAGCAGTGTTCAGGGGGCGCATGAAAAACTGTTTTTT. The encoded protein is CASSVQGAHEKLFF.

This rearrangement joins TRBV18 to TRBJ1-3, with D unresolved. V was trimmed by 2 bases and J by 2 bases, leaving 10 bases between them. The CDR3 runs 15 residues. Germline V CDR1 and CDR2: KGHSH, LQKENI. CDR3 sequence: CASSPGSSTGNTIYF. CDR3 sequence (DNA): TGTGCCAGCTCACCAGGGTCCTCTACTGGAAACACCATATATTTT. Together with reference TRBV18 and TRBJ1-3, the CDR3 gives the full variable domain: NAGVMQNPRHLVRRRGQEARLRCSPMKGHSHVYWYRQLPEEGLKFMVYLQKENIIDESGMPKERFSAEFPKEGPSILRIQQVVRGDSAAYFCASSPGSSTGNTIYFGEGSWLTVV.

The chain is built from TRBV28 and TRBJ1-1, with 7 bases aligning to TRBD1. CDR3 length: 14 residues. CDR1 is MDHEN and CDR2 is SYDVKM in the germline V gene. V shed 3 bases and J 5 bases; nucleotides not matched to a gene: 6. DNA of the CDR3: TGTGCCAGCAGTTTGGCAGGGGGGCAGACTGAAGCTTTCTTT. Translation gives CASSLAGGQTEAFF.

The chain carries TRBV2 and TRBJ2-5; no clear D gene. V was trimmed by 7 bases and J by 0 bases, leaving 15 bases between them. The germline CDR1 and CDR2 sequences are SNHLY and FYNNEI. The CDR3 has 15 residues. CDR3 residues: CASTIRPVYQETQYF. CDR3 bases: TGTGCCAGCACGATTCGTCCGGTGTACCAAGAGACCCAGTACTTC.

This chain uses TRBV19 with TRBJ2-6, with 8 bases lining up with TRBD1. The CDR3 runs to 15 residues. Trimming removed 5 bases from V and 2 bases from J; junction bases left unmatched: 2. Germline assignment: CDR1 LNHDA and CDR2 SQIVND (reference sequence). The CDR3 protein is CASSLDRAGANVLTF. The DNA for the CDR3 is TGTGCCAGTAGTCTGGACAGGGCTGGGGCCAACGTCCTGACTTTC.

The CDR3 region is CASSGLRTSSFNYGYTF. The CDR3, as DNA: TGCGCCAGCAGTGGGCTAAGGACATCGTCATTTAACTATGGCTACACCTTC. The chain employs TRBV10-1 and TRBJ1-2, with a weak D call TRBD1 (5 bases). This CDR3 has 17 residues. The germline V gene encodes CDR1 WNHNN and CDR2 SYGVQD (reference sequence). V lost 4 bases and J 1 base, leaving 19 bases between the germline ends.

This clone has only one observation. The genes are TRBV6-4 and TRBJ1-1; TRBD1 might be the D (5 bases). Deletions cut 6 bases from V and 3 bases from J, with 14 bases between. Germline V gene data show CDR1 as MRHNA and CDR2 as SNTAGT. This CDR3 spans 14 amino acids. DNA of the CDR3: TGTGCCAGCAGACGACAGACACAGGACACTGAAGCTTTCTTT. Its translation is CASRRQTQDTEAFF.

This clone occurred once. The chain recombines TRBV30 with TRBJ1-1; a weak D match, TRBD1 (6 bases). V was shortened by 5 bases and J by 7 bases, with 17 bases between the two germline ends. The CDR3 covers 13 residues. CDR1 and CDR2 (germline): GTSNPN, SVGIG (reference sequence). CDR3 in DNA: TGTGCCTGGGAGCAGGACAGAAGCTTTGAAGCTTTCTTT. Translating it yields CAWEQDRSFEAFF.